A single sample gave rise to the 10 T cell receptor beta chains below, sequenced in a study of T-cell reconstitution after alpha-beta-depleted transplantation in children listed by TCRdb under 2016. Libraries were built with PCR. The sequencing machine was an Illumina HiSeq 2500. Molecular barcoding was employed in the preparation of TCR libraries, with unique molecular identifiers being used to normalize TCRbeta repertoire quantification. TCRdb cleaned the public reads at Q25 with fastp, built clones with MiXCR and kept in-frame beta chains. Each entry merges the rows of one CDR3 protein and shows their most common DNA and genes. Here the sample has roughly 500,000 distinct CDR3 sequences; about 17% occur a single time. Roughly 3.3% of the sample is taken by the ten largest. Specimen: PBMCs from the stem cell graft donor, collected from the stem cell graft. The receptors derive from a human donor who donated a stem cell graft to a child with acute lymphoblastic leukemia.

This rearrangement joins TRBV2 to TRBJ1-1; 9 bases match TRBD1. V shed 6 bases and J 0 bases; nucleotides not matched to a gene: 8. Per germline, CDR1 SNHLY and CDR2 FYNNEI. This CDR3 spans 16 amino acids. CDR3 protein: CASRVDRGGVNTEAFF. The CDR3 DNA is TGTGCCAGCAGGGTGGACAGGGGCGGGGTGAACACTGAAGCTTTCTTT.

The V call is TRBV9, the J call TRBJ2-2; tentative D call: TRBD1 (6 bases). The germline gives CDR1 SGDLS, CDR2 YYNGEE. V shed 6 bases and J shed 1 base, with 16 bases lying between them. The length of the CDR3 is 16 residues. The CDR3 DNA reads TGTGCCAGCACCCCTACAGGGAAGGGGAACACCGGGGAGCTGTTTTTT. Residues: CASTPTGKGNTGELFF. The full variable domain, with the rest looked up from reference TRBV9 and TRBJ2-2, is DSGVTQTPKHLITATGQRVTLRCSPRSGDLSVYWYQQSLDQGLQFLIQYYNGEERAKGNILERFSAQQFPDLHSELNLSSLELGDSALYFCASTPTGKGNTGELFFGEGSRLTVL.

V usage is TRBV5-1 and J usage is TRBJ1-1; no firm D call. V lost 2 bases and J 2 bases, leaving 16 bases between the germline ends. The germline gives CDR1 SGHRS, CDR2 YFSETQ. This CDR3 comprises 16 residues. CDR3 in DNA: TGCGCCAGCAGCTTCAAATCAACTCAGATTAACACTGAAGCTTTCTTT. Residues: CASSFKSTQINTEAFF.

The chain links TRBV20-1 to TRBJ2-7; 11 bases match TRBD2. CDR3 size: 13 residues. J lost 4 bases, V lost 6 bases, and 5 bases had no gene match. CDR1 DFQATT and CDR2 SNEGSKA come from the germline V gene (reference sequence). In DNA form, the CDR3 reads TGCAGTGCCGCTAGCGGGAGGTGGTACGAGCAGTACTTC. This encodes CSAASGRWYEQYF.

This clonotype was picked up a small number of times. This rearrangement joins TRBV12-3 or TRBV12-4 to TRBJ2-3, with D perhaps matching TRBD1 or TRBD2 (5 bases each). The CDR3 is made up of 17 amino acids. V lost 6 bases to trimming and J lost 1 base, with 20 bases between them. As DNA, the CDR3 is TGTGCCAGCAGCCCGGACGGGGCGACACAACGCACAGATACGCAGTATTTT. This translates into CASSPDGATQRTDTQYF.

The rearrangement uses TRBV10-2 and TRBJ2-7; TRBD1 matches 8 bases. With 7 bases clipped from V and 3 bases from J, the junction kept 5 bases outside the gene matches. CDR3 length: 13 amino acids. CDR1 WSHSY and CDR2 SAAADI come from the germline V gene. The DNA for the CDR3 is TGCGCCAGCATGACAGGGGCAAACTACGAGCAGTACTTC. This encodes CASMTGANYEQYF.

The V and J genes are TRBV12-3 or TRBV12-4 and TRBJ2-1; D perhaps matches TRBD2 (6 bases). The ends were cut back, 2 bases at V and 9 bases at J, with 14 bases in the middle. The CDR3 contains 14 residues. The CDR3 here is CASSLSPRGSEQFF. The CDR3 DNA sequence: TGTGCCAGCAGTTTATCCCCCCGGGGGAGTGAGCAGTTCTTC.

V gene TRBV12-3 or TRBV12-4 combines with J gene TRBJ1-1; no clear D gene. Trimming cost V 0 bases and J 7 bases, with 9 bases left between them. The CDR3 covers 13 residues. The CDR3 region has the DNA TGTGCCAGCAGTTTAGCAGCGGGCCATGAAGCTTTCTTT. As protein: CASSLAAGHEAFF.

This clonotype was detected only a few times. The chain couples TRBV7-9 to TRBJ1-2, with TRBD1 matching over 8 bases. Unmatched junction bases numbered 4, after V lost 4 bases and J lost 0 bases. The CDR3 is made up of 15 amino acids. Germline values: CDR1 SEHNR, CDR2 FQNEAQ (reference sequence). The CDR3 coding sequence is TGTGCCAGCAGCTCGGGACAGGTAGCTAACTATGGCTACACCTTC. Its protein product is CASSSGQVANYGYTF.

V usage is TRBV12-3 or TRBV12-4 and J usage is TRBJ2-7; D possibly corresponds to TRBD1 (6 bases). This CDR3 contains 13 residues. The V end was cut by 3 bases, the J end by 5 bases, with 11 bases between. The CDR3 loop is CASSFYSGDEQYF. The CDR3 DNA reads as TGTGCCAGCAGTTTCTATTCAGGGGACGAGCAGTACTTC.